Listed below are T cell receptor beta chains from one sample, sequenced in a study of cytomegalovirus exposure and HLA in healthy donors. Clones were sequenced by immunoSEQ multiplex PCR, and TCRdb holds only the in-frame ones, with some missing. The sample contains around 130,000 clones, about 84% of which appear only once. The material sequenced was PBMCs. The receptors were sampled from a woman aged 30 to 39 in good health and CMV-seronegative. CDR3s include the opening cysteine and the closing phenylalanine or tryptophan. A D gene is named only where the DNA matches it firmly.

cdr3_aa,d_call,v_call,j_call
CAISEAQENTEAFF,NA,TRBV10-3,TRBJ1-1
CASSVRTVNQPQHF,NA,TRBV19,TRBJ1-5
CASSLIGTGSTGELFF,TRBD1,TRBV5-1,TRBJ2-2
CASSRPGGSYEQYF,NA,TRBV6-5,TRBJ2-7
CASSLTGGARQPQHF,TRBD1,TRBV7-9,TRBJ1-5
CASRPVGQSNYEQYF,TRBD1,TRBV7-8,TRBJ2-7
CASSSRAGRTDTQYF,TRBD2,TRBV9,TRBJ2-3
CASSLPGGSYEQYF,TRBD2,TRBV7-9,TRBJ2-7
CAWSPRLRVRNEKLFF,NA,TRBV30,TRBJ1-4
CASSLARSAGPRVTDTQYF,NA,TRBV5-8,TRBJ2-3
CAISASGGAYNEQFF,TRBD2,TRBV10-3,TRBJ2-1
CASSIRAAGGLYNEQFF,TRBD2,TRBV19,TRBJ2-1
CASSDGTGGTEAFF,TRBD1,TRBV6-4,TRBJ1-1
CASSYGLGGETQYF,NA,TRBV6-5,TRBJ2-5
CASRTRGGVFTYNEQFF,TRBD2,TRBV5-1,TRBJ2-1
CASSGGGGAYEQYF,NA,TRBV9,TRBJ2-7
CASPQGREPYEQYF,NA,TRBV6-5,TRBJ2-7
CASSLDTRARSQYF,NA,TRBV5-6,TRBJ2-3
CASTLNTGELFF,NA,TRBV5-1,TRBJ2-2
CASSRTGDLTDTQYF,TRBD1,TRBV6-5,TRBJ2-3
CASSTDPRRFGIQYF,NA,TRBV9,TRBJ2-4
CASSLEGANTEAFF,NA,TRBV11-3,TRBJ1-1
CASRPGLAELRREQYF,TRBD2,TRBV27,TRBJ2-7
CAWSVMGAEGGYTF,NA,TRBV30,TRBJ1-2
CASSTQPRRGETQYF,NA,TRBV7-6,TRBJ2-5
CASSPTGSEKLFF,NA,TRBV18,TRBJ1-4
CASSAGVEQYF,TRBD2,TRBV7-9,TRBJ2-7
CASSMLTGTNEQFF,NA,TRBV5-1,TRBJ2-1
CASSLGRTGNSPLHF,TRBD1,TRBV5-6,TRBJ1-6
CASSSQGYYDYGYTF,NA,TRBV6-6,TRBJ1-2
CAISEAGFGNTIYF,NA,TRBV10-3,TRBJ1-3
CASSTRRQGELFF,NA,TRBV7-2,TRBJ2-2
CASSKQTPGQPTYEQYF,NA,TRBV21-1,TRBJ2-7
CASTNAGSYSPLHF,NA,TRBV7-2,TRBJ1-6
CAWGQFQNQPQHF,NA,TRBV30,TRBJ1-5
CASSIRGRQGLKGYTF,TRBD1,TRBV13,TRBJ1-2
CASGTGDDGYTF,TRBD1,TRBV10-3,TRBJ1-2
CAWSLGLPGNTIYF,NA,TRBV30,TRBJ1-3
CASSLVLGRRGNEQFF,NA,TRBV7-6,TRBJ2-1